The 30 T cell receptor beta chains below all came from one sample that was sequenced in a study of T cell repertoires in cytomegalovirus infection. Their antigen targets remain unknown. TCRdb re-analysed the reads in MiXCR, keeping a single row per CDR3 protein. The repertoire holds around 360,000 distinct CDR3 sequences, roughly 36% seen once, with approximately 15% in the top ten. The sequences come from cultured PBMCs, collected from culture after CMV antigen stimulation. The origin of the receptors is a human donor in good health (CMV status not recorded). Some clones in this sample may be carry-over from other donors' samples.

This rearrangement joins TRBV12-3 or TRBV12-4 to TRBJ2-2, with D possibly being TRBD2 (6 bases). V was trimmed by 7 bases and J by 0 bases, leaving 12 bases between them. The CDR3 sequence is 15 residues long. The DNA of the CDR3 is TGTGCCAGCACCCTTTCTAGCGCGAACACCGGGGAGCTGTTTTTT. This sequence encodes CASTLSSANTGELFF.

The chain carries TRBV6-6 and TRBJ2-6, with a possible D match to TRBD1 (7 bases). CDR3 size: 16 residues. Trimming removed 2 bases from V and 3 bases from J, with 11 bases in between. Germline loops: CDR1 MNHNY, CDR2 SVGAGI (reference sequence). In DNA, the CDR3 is TGTGCCAGCAGTTACCGCCAGGGGGGTGGGGCCAACGTCCTGACTTTC. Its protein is CASSYRQGGGANVLTF.

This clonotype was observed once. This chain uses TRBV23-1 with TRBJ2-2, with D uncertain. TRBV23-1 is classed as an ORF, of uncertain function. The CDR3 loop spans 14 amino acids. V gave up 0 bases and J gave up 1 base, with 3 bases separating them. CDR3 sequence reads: CASSQSRNTGELFF. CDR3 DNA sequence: TGCGCCAGCAGTCAATCCAGGAACACCGGGGAGCTGTTTTTT.

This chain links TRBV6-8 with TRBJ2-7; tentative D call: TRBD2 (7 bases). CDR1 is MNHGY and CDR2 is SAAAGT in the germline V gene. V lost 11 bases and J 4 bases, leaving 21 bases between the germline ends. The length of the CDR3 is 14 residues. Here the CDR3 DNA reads TGTGCCTCACAGAGGGGGGCGGGAGTTTACGAGCAGTACTTC. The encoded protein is CASQRGAGVYEQYF.

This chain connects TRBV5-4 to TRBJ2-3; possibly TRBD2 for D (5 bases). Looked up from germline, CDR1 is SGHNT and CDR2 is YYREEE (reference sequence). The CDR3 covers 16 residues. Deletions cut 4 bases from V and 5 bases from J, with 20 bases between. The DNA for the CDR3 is TGTGCCAGCAGCATAGGACTGGAGCGGCAAGGAGATACGCAGTATTTT. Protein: CASSIGLERQGDTQYF.

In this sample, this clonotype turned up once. CDR3 protein: CASSYDTGGRYEQYF. The CDR3 bases are TGTGCCAGCAGTTACGATACAGGGGGCAGGTACGAGCAGTACTTC. The chain has TRBV6-5 and TRBJ2-7; 9 bases are shared with TRBD1. In germline, CDR1 is MNHEY, CDR2 SVGAGI. The CDR3 sequence is 15 residues long. Unmatched junction bases numbered 6, after V lost 2 bases and J lost 4 bases.

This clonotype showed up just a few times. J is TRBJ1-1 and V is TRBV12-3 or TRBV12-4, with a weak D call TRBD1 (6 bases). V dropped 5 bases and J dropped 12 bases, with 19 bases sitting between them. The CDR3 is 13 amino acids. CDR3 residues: CASSPGTRSLSFF. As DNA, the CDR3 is TGTGCCAGCAGTCCCGGGACACGGAGTTTGTCTTTCTTT.

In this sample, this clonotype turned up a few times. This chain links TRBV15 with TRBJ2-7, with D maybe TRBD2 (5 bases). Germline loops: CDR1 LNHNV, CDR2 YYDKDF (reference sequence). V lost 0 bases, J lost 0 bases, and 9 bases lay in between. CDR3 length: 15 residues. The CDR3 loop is CATSRDLGSSYEQYF. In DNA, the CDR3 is TGTGCCACCAGCAGAGATTTAGGGAGCTCCTACGAGCAGTACTTC.

CDR3 residues: CASSIGGTHQPQHF. The CDR3 nucleotides are TGTGCCAGTAGTATAGGAGGTACGCATCAGCCCCAGCATTTT. The J gene is TRBJ1-5, the V gene TRBV19; unclear D gene. V was cut by 1 base and J by 5 bases, with 9 bases left in between. The length of the CDR3 is 14 residues. Germline CDR1 and CDR2: LNHDA and SQIVND (reference sequence). Supplemented by reference TRBV19 and TRBJ1-5, the full variable domain reads DGGITQSPKYLFRKEGQNVTLSCEQNLNHDAMYWYRQDPGQGLRLIYYSQIVNDFQKGDIAEGYSVSREKKESFPLTVTSAQKNPTAFYLCASSIGGTHQPQHFGDGTRLSIL.

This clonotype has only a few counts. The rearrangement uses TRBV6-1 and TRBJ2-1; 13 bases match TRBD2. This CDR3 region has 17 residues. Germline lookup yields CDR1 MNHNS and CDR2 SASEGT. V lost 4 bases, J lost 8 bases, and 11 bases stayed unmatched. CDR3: CASSGTSGRAPGDEQFF. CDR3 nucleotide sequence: TGTGCCAGCAGTGGAACTAGCGGGAGGGCTCCAGGGGATGAGCAGTTCTTC.

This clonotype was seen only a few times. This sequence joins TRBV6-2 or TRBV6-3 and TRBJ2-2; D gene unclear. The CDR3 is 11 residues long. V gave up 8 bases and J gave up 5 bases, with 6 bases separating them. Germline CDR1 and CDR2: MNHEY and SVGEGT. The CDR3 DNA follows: TGTGCCAGCGGTCAGACCGGGGAGCTGTTTTTT. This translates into CASGQTGELFF.

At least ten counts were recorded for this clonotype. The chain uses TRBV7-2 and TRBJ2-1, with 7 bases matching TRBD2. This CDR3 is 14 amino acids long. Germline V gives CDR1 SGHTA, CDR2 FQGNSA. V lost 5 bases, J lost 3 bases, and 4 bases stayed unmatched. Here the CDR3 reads CASSRGVGYNEQFF. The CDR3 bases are TGTGCCAGCAGCCGGGGGGTGGGCTACAATGAGCAGTTCTTC.

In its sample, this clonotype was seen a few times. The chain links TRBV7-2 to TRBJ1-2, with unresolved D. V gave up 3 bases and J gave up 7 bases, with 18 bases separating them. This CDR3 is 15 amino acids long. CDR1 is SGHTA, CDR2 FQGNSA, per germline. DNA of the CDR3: TGTGCCAGCAGCTTTGGGCACGCCGGGCTGTCTGGCTACACCTTC. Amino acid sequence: CASSFGHAGLSGYTF. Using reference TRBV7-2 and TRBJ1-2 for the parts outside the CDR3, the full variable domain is GAGVSQSPSNKVTEKGKDVELRCDPISGHTALYWYRQSLGQGLEFLIYFQGNSAPDKSGLPSDRFSAERTGGSVSTLTIQRTQQEDSAVYLCASSFGHAGLSGYTFGSGTRLTVV.

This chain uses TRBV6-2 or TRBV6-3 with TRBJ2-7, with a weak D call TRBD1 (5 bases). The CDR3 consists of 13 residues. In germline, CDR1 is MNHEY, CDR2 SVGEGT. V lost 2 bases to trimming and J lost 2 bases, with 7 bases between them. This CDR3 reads CASSYRGPYEQYV. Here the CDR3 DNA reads TGTGCCAGCAGTTACAGGGGCCCCTACGAGCAGTACGTC.

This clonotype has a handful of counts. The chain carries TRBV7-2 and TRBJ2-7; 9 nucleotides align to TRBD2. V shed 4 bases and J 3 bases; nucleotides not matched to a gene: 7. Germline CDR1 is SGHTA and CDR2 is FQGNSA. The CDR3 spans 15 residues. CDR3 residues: CASSSGLATIYEQYV. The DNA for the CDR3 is TGTGCCAGCAGCTCCGGACTAGCGACCATCTACGAGCAGTACGTC.

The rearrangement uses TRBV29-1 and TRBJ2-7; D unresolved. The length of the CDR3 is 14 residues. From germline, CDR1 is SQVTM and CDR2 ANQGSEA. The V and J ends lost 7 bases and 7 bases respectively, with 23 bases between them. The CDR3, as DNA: TGCAGCGCCACACGCAATGGTAGGGTGCGGGAGCAGTACTTC. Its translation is CSATRNGRVREQYF.

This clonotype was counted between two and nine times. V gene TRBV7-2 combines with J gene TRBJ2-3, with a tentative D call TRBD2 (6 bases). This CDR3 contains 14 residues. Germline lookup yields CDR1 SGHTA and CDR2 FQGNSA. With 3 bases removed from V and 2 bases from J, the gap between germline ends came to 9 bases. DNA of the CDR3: TGTGCCAGCAGCTTGGCTAGCGTCACAGATACGCAGTATTTT. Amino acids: CASSLASVTDTQYF.

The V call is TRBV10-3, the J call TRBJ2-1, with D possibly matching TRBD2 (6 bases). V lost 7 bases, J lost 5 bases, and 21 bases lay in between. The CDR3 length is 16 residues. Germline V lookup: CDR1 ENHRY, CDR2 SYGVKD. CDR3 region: CAITASRASVDNEQFF. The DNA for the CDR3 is TGTGCCATCACCGCCTCCCGGGCTAGCGTAGACAATGAGCAGTTCTTC.

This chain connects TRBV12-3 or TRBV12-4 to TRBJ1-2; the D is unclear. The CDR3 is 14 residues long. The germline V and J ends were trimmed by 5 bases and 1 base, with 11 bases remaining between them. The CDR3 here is CASSLDIYNYGYTF. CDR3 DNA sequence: TGTGCCAGCAGTCTCGACATCTATAACTATGGCTACACCTTC.

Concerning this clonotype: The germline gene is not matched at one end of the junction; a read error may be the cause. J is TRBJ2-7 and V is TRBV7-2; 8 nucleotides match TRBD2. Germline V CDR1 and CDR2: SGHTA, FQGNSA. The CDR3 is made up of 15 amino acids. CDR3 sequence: CTSGFTSGPSYEQYF. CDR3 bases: TGTACCAGCGGCTTCACTAGCGGACCCTCCTACGAGCAGTACTTC. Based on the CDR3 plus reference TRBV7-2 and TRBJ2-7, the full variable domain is GAGVSQSPSNKVTEKGKDVELRCDPISGHTALYWYRQSLGQGLEFLIYFQGNSAPDKSGLPSDRFSAERTGGSVSTLTIQRTQQEDSAVYLCTSGFTSGPSYEQYFGPGTRLTVT.

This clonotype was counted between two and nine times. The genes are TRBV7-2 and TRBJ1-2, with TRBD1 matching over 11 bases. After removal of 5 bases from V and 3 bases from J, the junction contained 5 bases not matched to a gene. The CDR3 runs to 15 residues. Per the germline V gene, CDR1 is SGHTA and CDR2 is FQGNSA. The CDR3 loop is CASSLGQGAHYGYTF. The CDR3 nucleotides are TGTGCCAGCAGCCTAGGACAGGGGGCGCACTATGGCTACACCTTC.

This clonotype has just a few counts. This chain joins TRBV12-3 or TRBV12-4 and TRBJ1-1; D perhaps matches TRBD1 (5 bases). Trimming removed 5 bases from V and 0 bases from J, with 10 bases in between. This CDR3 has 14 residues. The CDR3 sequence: CASSTPGLNTEAFF. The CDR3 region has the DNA TGTGCCAGCAGTACCCCGGGACTGAACACTGAAGCTTTCTTT.

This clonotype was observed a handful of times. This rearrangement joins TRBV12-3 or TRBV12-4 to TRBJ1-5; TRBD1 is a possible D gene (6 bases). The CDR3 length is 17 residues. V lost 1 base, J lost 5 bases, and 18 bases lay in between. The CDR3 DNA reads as TGTGCCAGCAGTTTAGAAATCGTTGGCAGGGGAGATCAGCCCCAGCATTTT. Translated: CASSLEIVGRGDQPQHF.

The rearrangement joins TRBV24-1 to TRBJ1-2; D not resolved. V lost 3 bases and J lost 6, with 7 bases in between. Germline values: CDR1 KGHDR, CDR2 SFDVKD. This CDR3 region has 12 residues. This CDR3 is CATSDMRDGYTF. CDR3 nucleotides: TGTGCCACCAGTGATATGAGGGATGGCTACACCTTC.

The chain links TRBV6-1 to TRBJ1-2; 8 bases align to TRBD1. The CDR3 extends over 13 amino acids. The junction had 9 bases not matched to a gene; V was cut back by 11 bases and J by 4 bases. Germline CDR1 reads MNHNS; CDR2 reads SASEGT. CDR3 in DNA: TGTGCCGGGAGGACAGGGCCCGCCTATGGCTACACCTTC. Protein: CAGRTGPAYGYTF.

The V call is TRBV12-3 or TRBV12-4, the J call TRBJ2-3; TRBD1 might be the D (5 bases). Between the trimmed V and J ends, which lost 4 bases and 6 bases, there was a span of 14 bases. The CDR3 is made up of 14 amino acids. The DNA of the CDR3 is TGTGCCAGCAGTTCGGACATAAAGGGGGATACGCAGTATTTT. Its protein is CASSSDIKGDTQYF.

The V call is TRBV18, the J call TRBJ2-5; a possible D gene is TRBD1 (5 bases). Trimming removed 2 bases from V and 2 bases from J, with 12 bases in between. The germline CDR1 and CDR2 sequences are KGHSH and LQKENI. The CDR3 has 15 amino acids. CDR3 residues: CASSPGGAGQETQYF. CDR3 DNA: TGTGCCAGCTCACCAGGTGGGGCAGGACAAGAGACCCAGTACTTC.

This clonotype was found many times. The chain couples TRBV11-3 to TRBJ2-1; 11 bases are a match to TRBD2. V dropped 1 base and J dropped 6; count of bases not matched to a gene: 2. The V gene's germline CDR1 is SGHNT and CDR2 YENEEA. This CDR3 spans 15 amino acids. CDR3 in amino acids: CASSLVGTSGNEQFF. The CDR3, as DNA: TGTGCCAGCAGCTTAGTTGGGACTAGCGGCAATGAGCAGTTCTTC.

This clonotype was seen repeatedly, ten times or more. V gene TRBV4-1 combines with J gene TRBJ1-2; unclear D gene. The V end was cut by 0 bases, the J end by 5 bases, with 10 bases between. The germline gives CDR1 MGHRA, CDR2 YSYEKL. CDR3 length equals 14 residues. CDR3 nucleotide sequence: TGCGCCAGCAGCCAAGATGGCAGGAGATATGGCTACACCTTC. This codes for CASSQDGRRYGYTF.

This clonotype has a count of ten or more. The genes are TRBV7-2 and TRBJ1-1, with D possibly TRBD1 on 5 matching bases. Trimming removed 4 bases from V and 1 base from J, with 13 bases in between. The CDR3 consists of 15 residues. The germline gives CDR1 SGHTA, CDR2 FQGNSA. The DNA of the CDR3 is TGTGCCAGCAGCTCCGGGACGGCCGAGAACACTGAAGCTTTCTTT. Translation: CASSSGTAENTEAFF.